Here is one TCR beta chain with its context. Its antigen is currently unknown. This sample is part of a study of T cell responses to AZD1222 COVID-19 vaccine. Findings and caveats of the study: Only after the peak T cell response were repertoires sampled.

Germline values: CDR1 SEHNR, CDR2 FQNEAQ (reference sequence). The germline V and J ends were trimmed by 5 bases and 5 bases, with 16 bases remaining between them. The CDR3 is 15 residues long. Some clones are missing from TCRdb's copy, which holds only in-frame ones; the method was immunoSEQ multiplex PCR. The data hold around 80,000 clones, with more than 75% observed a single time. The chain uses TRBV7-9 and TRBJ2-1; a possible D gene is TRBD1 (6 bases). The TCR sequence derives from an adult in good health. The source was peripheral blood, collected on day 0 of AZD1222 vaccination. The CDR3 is CASSRDTLPHNEQFF. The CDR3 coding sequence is TGTGCCAGCAGCCGGGACACTCTCCCCCACAATGAGCAGTTCTTC.